The 17 T cell receptor beta chains in this list originate from one sample, sequenced in a study of cytomegalovirus exposure and HLA in healthy donors. PCR involved 60 Vbeta and 13 Jbeta primers. Some clones are missing from TCRdb's copy, which holds only in-frame ones; the method was immunoSEQ multiplex PCR. This table holds roughly 110,000 clones, 81% found once. Material: PBMCs. The receptors were sampled from a young man in good health and CMV-seronegative.

The chain employs TRBV2 and TRBJ2-1, with D possibly TRBD1 on 6 matching bases. CDR3 length equals 15 residues. V was shortened by 6 bases and J by 0 bases, with 12 bases between the two germline ends. CDR1 is SNHLY and CDR2 is FYNNEI in the germline V gene. CDR3 residues: CASSMGASSYNEQFF. The CDR3 DNA reads as TGTGCCAGCAGCATGGGGGCAAGCTCCTACAATGAGCAGTTCTTC.

This chain connects TRBV4-1 to TRBJ1-3; D is ambiguous. The CDR3 totals 13 residues. CDR1 and CDR2 from the germline V gene are MGHRA and YSYEKL. Trimming took 1 base from V and 4 from J, leaving 5 bases between them. CDR3 protein: CASSQGPGNTIYF. CDR3 sequence (DNA): TGCGCCAGCAGCCAAGGGCCCGGAAACACCATATATTTT.

The rearrangement uses TRBV2 and TRBJ2-7; D might be TRBD1 (6 bases). V was clipped by 8 bases and J by 0 bases, with 11 bases between them. The CDR3 has 13 residues. Germline V lookup: CDR1 SNHLY, CDR2 FYNNEI. CDR3: CASSPRGSYEQYF. DNA of the CDR3: TGTGCCAGCTCTCCCAGGGGCTCCTACGAGCAGTACTTC. Drawing the rest from reference TRBV2 and TRBJ2-7, the complete variable domain is EPEVTQTPSHQVTQMGQEVILRCVPISNHLYFYWYRQILGQKVEFLVSFYNNEISEKSEIFDDQFSVERPDGSNFTLKIRSTKLEDSAMYFCASSPRGSYEQYFGPGTRLTVT.

The V and J genes are TRBV7-2 and TRBJ1-5; D might be TRBD1 (6 bases). This CDR3 contains 13 residues. With 4 bases removed from V and 7 bases from J, the gap between germline ends came to 11 bases. CDR1 is SGHTA and CDR2 is FQGNSA in the germline V gene. The CDR3 reads CASSSYRAQPQHF. Written as DNA, the CDR3 is TGTGCCAGCAGCTCGTACAGGGCCCAGCCCCAGCATTTT.

The rearrangement joins TRBV5-1 to TRBJ2-5; 12 bases line up with TRBD2. V trimming: 5 bases; J trimming: 6 bases; junction bases outside the gene matches: 8. Germline CDR1 SGHRS, CDR2 YFSETQ. CDR3 length: 15 residues. This chain's CDR3 is CASRKRLAGEQTQYF. CDR3 bases: TGCGCCAGCAGGAAAAGACTAGCGGGAGAGCAGACCCAGTACTTC.

There are a few counts of this clone. This rearrangement joins TRBV4-1 to TRBJ2-1; 9 bases match TRBD1. J lost 6 bases, V lost 3 bases, and 6 bases had no gene match. Germline CDR1 reads MGHRA; CDR2 reads YSYEKL. There are 15 residues in the CDR3. The CDR3 DNA reads as TGCGCCAGCAGCCAGTCCGGGACAGGGCCCAATGAGCAGTTCTTC. It codes for CASSQSGTGPNEQFF.

This clone was seen a handful of times. V usage is TRBV5-1 and J usage is TRBJ2-1, with D possibly TRBD1 on 7 matching bases. From germline, CDR1 is SGHRS and CDR2 YFSETQ. Trimming pared 5 bases from V and 4 bases from J, leaving 19 bases between. The CDR3 length is 16 residues. The CDR3 nucleotides read TGCGCCAGCAGGCTTCAGGGGGGAGGACCTTACAATGAGCAGTTCTTC. As protein: CASRLQGGGPYNEQFF.

The V call is TRBV18, the J call TRBJ2-5; D not resolved. Germline CDR1 KGHSH, CDR2 LQKENI. This CDR3 is 14 amino acids long. Between the trimmed V and J ends, which lost 1 base and 5 bases, there was a span of 11 bases. The CDR3 sequence: CASSPLVDGETQYF. CDR3 in DNA: TGTGCCAGCTCACCACTAGTCGACGGGGAGACCCAGTACTTC.

The CDR3 is CASSYLGGSLGYTF. In DNA form, the CDR3 reads TGTGCCAGCTCGTACTTGGGGGGAAGTCTTGGCTACACCTTC. The J gene is TRBJ1-2, the V gene TRBV27; the D gene is possibly TRBD1 (5 bases). Trimming took off 8 bases at V and 7 bases at J, with 20 bases between the two ends. CDR1 and CDR2 from the germline V gene are MNHEY and SMNVEV (reference sequence). The CDR3 has 14 residues.

This rearrangement joins TRBV6-1 to TRBJ1-4, with D possibly matching TRBD1 (5 bases). Germline V gene sequence: CDR1 MNHNS, CDR2 SASEGT. V was cut by 7 bases and J by 5 bases, with 14 bases left in between. CDR3 length: 14 amino acids. The CDR3 DNA is TGTGCCAGCAACGAAGACAGCGGGAATGAAAAACTGTTTTTT. It is translated as CASNEDSGNEKLFF.

J is TRBJ1-2 and V is TRBV13; D is unresolved. The CDR3 has 15 residues. Germline CDR1 PRHDT, CDR2 FYEKMQ (reference sequence). The V end was cut by 5 bases, the J end by 2 bases, with 15 bases between. CDR3 DNA: TGTGCCAGCAGCCCCCGAGGCATGCCCAACTATGGCTACACCTTC. Protein: CASSPRGMPNYGYTF.

The chain is built from TRBV6-5 and TRBJ1-1; TRBD1 might be the D (5 bases). The germline gives CDR1 MNHEY, CDR2 SVGAGI. Deletions cut 0 bases from V and 1 base from J, with 9 bases between. The CDR3 consists of 15 residues. The CDR3 DNA follows: TGTGCCAGCAGTTACTCAAGGGGTCGGAACACTGAAGCTTTCTTT. Translated, it gives CASSYSRGRNTEAFF.

This chain's CDR3 is CASRPGTAYYGYTF. The DNA for the CDR3 is TGTGCCAGCAGGCCCGGGACAGCCTACTATGGCTACACCTTC. This sequence joins TRBV6-5 and TRBJ1-2; 7 nucleotides match TRBD1. The CDR3 totals 14 residues. V was clipped by 6 bases and J by 3 bases; unmatched bases: 7. The germline CDR1 and CDR2 sequences are MNHEY and SVGAGI.

The chain couples TRBV11-2 to TRBJ2-7, with D maybe TRBD1 (6 bases). The CDR3 runs 15 residues. Germline V CDR1 and CDR2: SGHAT, FQNNGV. The V gene lost 0 bases and the J gene lost 4 bases, with 13 bases spanning the gap. The CDR3 is CASSLDPRQGYEQYF. The CDR3 nucleotides are TGTGCCAGCAGCTTAGATCCGCGGCAGGGGTACGAGCAGTACTTC.

The chain links TRBV9 to TRBJ2-7; maybe TRBD2 (7 bases). This CDR3 is built from 15 residues. CDR1 and CDR2 from the germline V gene are SGDLS and YYNGEE. V was pared by 3 bases and J by 1 base, with 14 bases between. This CDR3 reads CASSDGGGPSYEQYF. The CDR3 region has the DNA TGTGCCAGCAGCGATGGGGGGGGGCCATCCTACGAGCAGTACTTC. The entire variable domain, with the rest obtained from reference TRBV9 and TRBJ2-7, is as follows: DSGVTQTPKHLITATGQRVTLRCSPRSGDLSVYWYQQSLDQGLQFLIQYYNGEERAKGNILERFSAQQFPDLHSELNLSSLELGDSALYFCASSDGGGPSYEQYFGPGTRLTVT.

The rearrangement links TRBV4-1 to TRBJ1-3, with TRBD1 matching 7 bases. This CDR3 has 15 residues. Germline CDR1 and CDR2: MGHRA and YSYEKL. The V segment lost 1 base and the J segment 5 bases; nucleotides outside the gene matches: 5. The CDR3 reads CASSQGRQGRNTIYF. The CDR3 DNA sequence: TGCGCCAGCAGCCAAGGGCGACAGGGACGAAACACCATATATTTT.

The CDR3 loop is CASSLLGVSYGYTF. CDR3 DNA: TGTGCCAGCAGCTTACTAGGGGTTAGCTATGGCTACACCTTC. The chain couples TRBV7-9 to TRBJ1-2; tentative D call: TRBD1 (5 bases). Deletions cut 2 bases from V and 4 bases from J, with 11 bases between. The CDR3 sequence is 14 residues long. CDR1 is SEHNR and CDR2 is FQNEAQ in the germline V gene (reference sequence).